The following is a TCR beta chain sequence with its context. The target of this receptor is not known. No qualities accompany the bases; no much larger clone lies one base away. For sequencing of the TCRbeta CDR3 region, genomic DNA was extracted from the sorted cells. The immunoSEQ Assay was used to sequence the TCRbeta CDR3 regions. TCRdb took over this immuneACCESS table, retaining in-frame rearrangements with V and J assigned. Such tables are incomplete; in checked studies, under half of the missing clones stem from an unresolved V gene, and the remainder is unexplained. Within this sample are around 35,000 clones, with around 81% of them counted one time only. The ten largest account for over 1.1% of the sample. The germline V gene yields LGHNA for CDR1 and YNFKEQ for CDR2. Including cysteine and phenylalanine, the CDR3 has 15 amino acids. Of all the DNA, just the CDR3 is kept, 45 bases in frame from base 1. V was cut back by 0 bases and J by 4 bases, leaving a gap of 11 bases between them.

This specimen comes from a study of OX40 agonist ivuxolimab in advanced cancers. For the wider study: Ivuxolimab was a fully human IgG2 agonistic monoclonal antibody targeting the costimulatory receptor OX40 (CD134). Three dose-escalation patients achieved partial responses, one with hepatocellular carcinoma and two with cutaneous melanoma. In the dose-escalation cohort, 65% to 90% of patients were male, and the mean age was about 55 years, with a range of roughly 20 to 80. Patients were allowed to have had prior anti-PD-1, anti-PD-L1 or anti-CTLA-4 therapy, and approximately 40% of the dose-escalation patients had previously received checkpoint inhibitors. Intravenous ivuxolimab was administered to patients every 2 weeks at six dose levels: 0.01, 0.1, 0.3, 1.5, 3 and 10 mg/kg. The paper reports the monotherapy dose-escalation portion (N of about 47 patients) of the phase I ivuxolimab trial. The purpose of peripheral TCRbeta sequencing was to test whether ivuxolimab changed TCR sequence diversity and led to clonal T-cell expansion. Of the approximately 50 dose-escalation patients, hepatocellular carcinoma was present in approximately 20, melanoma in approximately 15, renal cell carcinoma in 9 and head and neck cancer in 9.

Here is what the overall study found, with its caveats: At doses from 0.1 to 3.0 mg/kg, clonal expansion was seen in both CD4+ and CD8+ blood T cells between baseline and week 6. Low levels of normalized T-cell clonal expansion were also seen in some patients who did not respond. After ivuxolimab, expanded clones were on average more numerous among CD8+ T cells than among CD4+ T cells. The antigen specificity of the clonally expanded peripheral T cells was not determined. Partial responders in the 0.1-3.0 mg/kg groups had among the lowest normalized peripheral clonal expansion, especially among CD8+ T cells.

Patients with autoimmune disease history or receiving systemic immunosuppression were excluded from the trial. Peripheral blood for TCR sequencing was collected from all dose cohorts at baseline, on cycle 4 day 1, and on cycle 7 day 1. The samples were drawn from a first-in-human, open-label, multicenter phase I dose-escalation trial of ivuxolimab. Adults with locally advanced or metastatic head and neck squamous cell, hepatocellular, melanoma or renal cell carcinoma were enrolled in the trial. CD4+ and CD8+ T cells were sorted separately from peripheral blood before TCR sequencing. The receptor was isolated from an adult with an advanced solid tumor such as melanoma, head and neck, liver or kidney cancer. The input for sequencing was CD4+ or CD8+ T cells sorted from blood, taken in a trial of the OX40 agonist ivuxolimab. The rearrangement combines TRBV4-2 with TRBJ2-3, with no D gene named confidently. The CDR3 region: CASSQDLAVADTQYF. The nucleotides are TGTGCCAGCAGCCAAGACCTTGCAGTGGCAGATACGCAGTATTTT.